This TCR beta chain is from a study of T cell changes during pregnancy in multiple sclerosis. The germline V and J ends were trimmed by 8 bases and 0 bases, with 22 bases remaining between them. CDR1 and CDR2 (germline): SEHNR, FQNEAQ (reference sequence). The CDR3 spans 17 residues. Method: immunoSEQ multiplex PCR; TCRdb's copy keeps in-frame clones and lacks some. The sample lists roughly 34,000 clones; around 90% were seen once. This clonotype originated in a female donor with multiple sclerosis, enrolled in a pregnancy study. The rearrangement links TRBV7-9 to TRBJ1-1; D may be TRBD1 (6 bases). Material: CD8+ T cells from peripheral blood mononuclear cells, obtained in the third trimester of pregnancy. DNA for the CDR3: TGTGCCAGCCGACCGACAGGCGCTGTATACATGAACACTGAAGCTTTCTTT. Protein product: CASRPTGAVYMNTEAFF.